The clone carrying this T cell receptor beta chain came up a few times. Its antigen is undetermined. The record originates from a study of blood T cells in healthy people across ages. Study observations and caveats: Age brought a roughly linear fall in TCR beta diversity measured per million T cells.

The germline V and J ends were trimmed by 0 bases and 1 base, with 9 bases remaining between them. CDR1 DFQATT and CDR2 SNEGSKA come from the germline V gene (reference sequence). The CDR3 is made up of 15 amino acids. Next came a second PCR, run for about 6 to 12 cycles, which used a sample-barcoded 5' primer along with a J-beta primer mix. TCRdb fed the 5' RACE reads into MiXCR, producing one record per CDR3 protein. The top ten clones hold about 3.8% of a sample with 1.4 million or so distinct CDR3 sequences, approximately 42% of them seen once. The clonotype comes from a woman in her late teens or twenties in good health. The sequenced material came from blood. J is TRBJ2-2 and V is TRBV20-1; D perhaps matches TRBD2 (5 bases). The CDR3 sequence is CSARELVGNTGELFF. The CDR3 bases are TGCAGTGCTAGAGAACTAGTGGGGAACACCGGGGAGCTGTTTTTT.